This TCR beta chain is drawn from a study of early T cells in non-severe SARS-CoV-2 infection. The V end lost 0 bases, the J end lost 1 base, and 7 bases lay between the germline ends. CDR1 is SGHRS and CDR2 is YFSETQ in the germline V gene. This CDR3 comprises 14 residues. Attachment of unique molecular identifiers was made to individual cDNA molecules. TCRdb analysed the 5' RACE reads with MiXCR anew, one entry per CDR3 protein. The table records under 85,000 distinct CDR3 sequences, 11% to 15% of them present only once. The sequence was collected from an adult who was a healthcare worker with PCR-confirmed SARS-CoV-2 infection or an uninfected control (not recorded which). Input material: whole blood. The V gene is TRBV5-1, the J gene TRBJ2-5, with D maybe TRBD1 (6 bases). The CDR3 is CASSLGQVQETQYF. The CDR3 nucleotides are TGCGCCAGCAGCTTGGGACAGGTCCAAGAGACCCAGTACTTC.